This record covers a single T cell receptor (beta chain). No antigen is known for it. The V end lost 5 bases, the J end lost 4 bases, and 13 bases lay between the germline ends. This CDR3 spans 14 amino acids. CDR1 and CDR2 from the germline V gene are SGHTA and FQGNSA. Run at survey level, the immunoSEQ assay was version v3.0. Profiling relied on immunoSEQ multiplex PCR, and the TCRdb table lists in-frame clones only, not all of them. The profile covers approximately 18,000 clones, with 80% appearing a single time and over 8.5% taken by the ten largest. The record originates from a study of long-term antiretroviral therapy in people with HIV. Study at large: Collection of the earliest samples took place about a decade ahead of the 2015 immediate-ART recommendation. The study's findings and limits: Missing from the dataset were any data on ART adherence, viral resistance or therapy changes. Comparison with controls showed narrower CDR3 length ranges in HIV repertoires. Every time point showed a repertoire led by clones expanded before ART.

Source: unsorted PBMCs, taken 0.2 years after starting antiretroviral therapy. The chain is built from TRBV7-2 and TRBJ2-3; D is undetermined. The receptor comes from a woman between 40 and 55 years old with HIV. CDR3 in DNA: TGTGCCAGCAGCCCGCGAAGAAGGGCAGATACGCAGTATTTT. This gives the protein CASSPRRRADTQYF.